Shown below are 13 T cell receptor beta chains from a single sample sequenced in a study of T-cell memory formation after mild COVID-19. Using its own MiXCR run on the 5' RACE reads, TCRdb lists one record per CDR3 protein. This table holds about 440,000 distinct CDR3 sequences, roughly 20% found once. What was sequenced was PBMCs or a T cell subset sorted from them (not recorded which). These receptor sequences come from an adult woman who had mild COVID-19 (a few samples of this study predate the infection). Cell type and time point are not known.

The V and J genes are TRBV20-1 and TRBJ2-3; weak D call: TRBD2 (5 bases). CDR1 DFQATT and CDR2 SNEGSKA come from the germline V gene (reference sequence). V was trimmed by 0 bases and J by 5 bases, leaving 15 bases between them. The CDR3 is made up of 15 amino acids. CDR3 amino acids: CSARDYSARGDTQYF. As DNA, the CDR3 is TGCAGTGCTAGAGATTATAGCGCCCGGGGAGATACGCAGTATTTT.

The CDR3 here is CARSRGTRRHTDTQYF. The CDR3 DNA reads TGTGCCCGCAGTCGGGGGACTAGGAGGCACACAGATACGCAGTATTTT. The J gene is TRBJ2-3, the V gene TRBV19, with TRBD2 identical over 8 bases. The CDR3 runs to 16 residues. Looked up from germline, CDR1 is LNHDA and CDR2 is SQIVND (reference sequence). V gave up 11 bases and J gave up 2 bases; unmatched junction bases: 15.

This clonotype was observed a few times. This chain joins TRBV6-2 or TRBV6-3 and TRBJ2-7, with 10 bases fitting TRBD2. Germline CDR1 is MNHEY and CDR2 is SVGEGT. This CDR3 contains 16 residues. V trimming: 2 bases; J trimming: 0 bases; junction bases outside the gene matches: 4. The CDR3 DNA follows: TGTGCCAGCAGTTACATCGGACTAGCGGTCTCCTACGAGCAGTACTTC. Amino acid sequence: CASSYIGLAVSYEQYF.

This chain connects TRBV20-1 to TRBJ2-4; D perhaps matches TRBD1 (6 bases). The CDR3 is 12 residues long. Germline CDR1 DFQATT, CDR2 SNEGSKA (reference sequence). The V end was cut by 4 bases, the J end by 8 bases, with 12 bases between. This CDR3 is CSAKTGGDIQYF. CDR3 DNA sequence: TGCAGTGCTAAGACAGGAGGCGACATTCAGTACTTC.

This clonotype was seen a few times. V and J are TRBV27 and TRBJ2-7, with a possible D match to TRBD1 (6 bases). Trimming left V 5 bases short and J 3 bases short, with 14 bases between. CDR1 and CDR2 (germline): MNHEY, SMNVEV (reference sequence). This CDR3 has 14 residues. The DNA for the CDR3 is TGTGCCAGCAGTGCCTACAGGGCCGGCTACGAGCAGTACTTC. Protein sequence: CASSAYRAGYEQYF.

As DNA, the CDR3 is TGCAGCGTTGCACCGGGACCCAATCAGCCCCAGCATTTT. Encoded protein: CSVAPGPNQPQHF. The gene calls are TRBV29-1 and TRBJ1-5; possibly TRBD1 for D (5 bases). The germline CDR1 and CDR2 sequences are SQVTM and ANQGSEA. The CDR3 is made up of 13 amino acids. The V and J ends lost 4 bases and 3 bases respectively, with 10 bases between them. The full variable domain, in which reference TRBV29-1 and TRBJ1-5 provide the parts outside the CDR3, is SAVISQKPSRDICQRGTSLTIQCQVDSQVTMMFWYRQQPGQSLTLIATANQGSEATYESGFVIDKFPISRPNLTFSTLTVSNMSPEDSSIYLCSVAPGPNQPQHFGDGTRLSIL.

This clonotype showed up just a few times. At one of its ends the junction is not consistent with the germline gene, which may arise from a read error. The J gene is TRBJ2-1, the V gene TRBV28; D possibly corresponds to TRBD1 (5 bases). The CDR3 has 14 residues. Germline CDR1 is MDHEN and CDR2 is SYDVKM. The DNA for the CDR3 is TGTGCCAGCAGTCCGACAGTTGCCTACAATGAGAAGTTCTTC. Its translation: CASSPTVAYNEKFF.

The sample holds a few counts of this clonotype. The chain combines TRBV12-3 or TRBV12-4 with TRBJ1-1, with 10 bases identical to TRBD1. There are 15 residues in the CDR3. V shed 6 bases and J 1 base; nucleotides not matched to a gene: 5. In nucleotides, the CDR3 is TGTGCCAGCAGCGGGACAGGGGTGGCGAACACTGAAGCTTTCTTT. Protein: CASSGTGVANTEAFF.

CDR3 nucleotides: TGTGCCAGCGGTAGGGAGTATGGCTACACCTTC. Amino acid sequence: CASGREYGYTF. This rearrangement joins TRBV6-5 to TRBJ1-2; D gene uncertain. V dropped 8 bases and J dropped 5 bases, with 9 bases sitting between them. CDR1 and CDR2 (germline): MNHEY, SVGAGI. The CDR3 runs 11 residues.

The sample holds a few counts of this clonotype. The CDR3 loop is CAISDASDGYEQYF. CDR3 bases: TGTGCCATCAGTGACGCTAGTGACGGCTACGAGCAGTACTTC. The chain is built from TRBV10-3 and TRBJ2-7; D is ambiguous. Between the trimmed V and J ends, which lost 3 bases and 3 bases, there was a span of 12 bases. CDR1 is ENHRY, CDR2 SYGVKD, per germline. This CDR3 is built from 14 residues.

A few counts support this clonotype. The chain carries TRBV24-1 and TRBJ2-1; a possible D gene is TRBD2 (6 bases). V shed 5 bases and J shed 3 bases, with 28 bases lying between them. CDR1 and CDR2 from the germline V gene are KGHDR and SFDVKD. The CDR3 is 20 amino acids. This CDR3 reads CATSAPGGGEGVFYYNEQFF. The CDR3 DNA reads TGTGCCACCAGTGCCCCGGGTGGAGGGGAAGGGGTGTTTTACTACAATGAGCAGTTCTTC.

This chain uses TRBV12-3 or TRBV12-4 with TRBJ2-7; 8 bases line up with TRBD1. V trimming: 5 bases; J trimming: 1 base; junction bases outside the gene matches: 7. The CDR3 runs 15 residues. The CDR3 protein is CASSRQGWASYEQYF. The CDR3 bases are TGTGCCAGCAGTCGACAGGGGTGGGCTTCCTACGAGCAGTACTTC.

The rearrangement links TRBV7-9 to TRBJ2-2; 11 bases fit TRBD1. The V gene's germline CDR1 is SEHNR and CDR2 FQNEAQ (reference sequence). The CDR3 is 16 residues long. After removal of 5 bases from V and 3 bases from J, the junction contained 5 bases not matched to a gene. The CDR3 loop is CASSPGQGVDTGELFF. DNA for the CDR3: TGTGCCAGCAGCCCGGGACAGGGGGTCGACACCGGGGAGCTGTTTTTT.